This T cell receptor (beta chain) was observed in a study of blood T cell repertoires in COVID-19. On the study more broadly: The analysed material was cDNA or gDNA that came from T cells, B-cell-depleted T cells, or PBMCs.

Seattle's cohort entered during active infection and was followed longitudinally. Profiled with immunoSEQ multiplex PCR; TCRdb holds only in-frame clones, not every one. The top ten clones hold 0.7% to 1% of a sample with about 480,000 clones, about 91% of them seen once. Germline CDR1 is SGHRS and CDR2 is YFSETQ. The CDR3 is 13 residues long. Trimming removed 5 bases from V and 1 base from J, with 10 bases in between. This sequence was found in a man younger than 35 with COVID-19, enrolled during active disease. The sequencing input was peripheral blood. The rearrangement uses TRBV5-1 and TRBJ2-7; perhaps TRBD2 as D (5 bases). The CDR3 loop is CASSQAASYEQYF. DNA of the CDR3: TGCGCCAGCAGTCAAGCGGCGTCCTACGAGCAGTACTTC. Full variable domain (rest looked up from reference TRBV5-1 and TRBJ2-7): KAGVTQTPRYLIKTRGQQVTLSCSPISGHRSVSWYQQTPGQGLQFLFEYFSETQRNKGNFPGRFSGRQFSNSRSEMNVSTLELGDSALYLCASSQAASYEQYFGPGTRLTVT.